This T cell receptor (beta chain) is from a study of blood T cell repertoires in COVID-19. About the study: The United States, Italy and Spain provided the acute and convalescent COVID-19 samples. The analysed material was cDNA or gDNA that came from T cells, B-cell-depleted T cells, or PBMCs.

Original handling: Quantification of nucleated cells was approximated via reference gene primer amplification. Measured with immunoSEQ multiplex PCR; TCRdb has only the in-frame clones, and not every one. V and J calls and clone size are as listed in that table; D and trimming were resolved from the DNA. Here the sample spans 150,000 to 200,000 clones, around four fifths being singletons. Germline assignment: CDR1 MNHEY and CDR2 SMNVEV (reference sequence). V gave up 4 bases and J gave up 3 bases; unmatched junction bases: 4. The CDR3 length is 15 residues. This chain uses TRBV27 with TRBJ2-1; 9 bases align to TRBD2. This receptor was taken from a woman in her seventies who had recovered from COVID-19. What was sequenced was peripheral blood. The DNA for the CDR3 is TGTGCCAGCAGTTCAGCTAGCGGGATCTACAATGAGCAGTTCTTC. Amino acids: CASSSASGIYNEQFF.